This T cell receptor (beta chain) appears in the sequencing data of a study of shared clonotypes between healthy human individuals (dated by TCRdb to about 2020). A note on the overall study: The cohort comprised a couple of women and three men aged 18 to 49 years. For each donor, CD4 naive and CD4 memory were each given three plates, CD8 naive was given two plates, and CD8 memory was given one plate. Each donor's leukapheresis produced roughly between roughly 0.9 and 8.9 billion PBMCs. To estimate repertoire size and how much clonotype sharing occurs between individuals, the study deeply sequenced the blood TCR repertoires of five or six healthy adults. To increase sequencing depth and limit assay-specific biases, different laboratories used diverse techniques to prepare libraries and sequence TCR repertoires.

Findings and caveats that apply to the study as a whole: Higher generation probabilities were observed for clonotypes shared by all four sorted-subset donors than for non-shared clonotypes. Sharing across a few donors was observed for about 4.8% of naive CD4, over 3% of naive CD8, 2% to 2.5% of memory CD4, and over 0.3% of memory CD8 clonotypes. Pairwise subsampling led to the expectation that sequencing depth would affect the degree of clonotype sharing among donors. Because the study included only a small number of donors, the genetic and exposure-history diversity represented was limited. Sampling was restricted to blood, and TCR repertoires in tissue are likely to differ from TCR repertoires in blood. Larger estimated clonotype richness was generally found for naive subsets than for memory subsets. Incomplete sequencing was indicated by rarefaction of sorted-subset datasets, despite the large sequencing depth.

Its CDR3 holds 12 amino acids, cysteine through phenylalanine. Of the read, only the CDR3 DNA is kept; its 36 bases are in frame from base 1. CDR1 MNHNS and CDR2 SASEGT were looked up in the germline V gene. V and J are truncated by 7 bases and 8 bases respectively, leaving an intervening sequence of 14 bases. As for this clone: The clone's antigen remains unknown. No per-base quality is available; no much larger clone lies one base away.

Using the deep immunoSEQ assay, TCR CDR3 regions were amplified from genomic DNA by multiplex PCR. Extracted genomic DNA from each cell subset was distributed evenly across all wells of several immunoSEQ 96-well plates, and each plate was treated as a replicate. Each replicate PCR for sorted subsets received 200 ng genomic DNA, equal to some 32,000 T cell genomes. Purified libraries were quantified with a Qubit 3.0 fluorometer, sized on a Bioanalyzer 2100, and re-quantified with the KAPA Library Quantification kit. A separate single-read 150-cycle Illumina NextSeq 550 flow cell was used to sequence each immunoSEQ 96-well plate. The original pipeline was this. Because only junctional sequences without quality scores were contained in the immunoSEQ output, filtering matching that applied to full-length reads could not be performed. To assign V/J genes and CDR3, sequences were annotated against IMGT germline references using PyIR, a Python wrapper for IgBLAST v1.9. Any read was removed if the V/J assignment was weak (E-value above 1e-6), the CDR3 was missing, or the read contained stop codons, out-of-frame junctions, or ambiguous translated residues. V3J clonotypes were defined as sequences sharing an identical inferred V gene, J gene, and CDR3 amino acid sequence. Percentage overlap between repertoires was calculated by dividing the number of shared unique clonotypes by the size of the smaller repertoire. Three approaches were used to assess repertoire richness: RTK rarefaction, the Chao1 estimator, and Recon v2.1 estimates of unobserved clonotypes. OLGA was used to compute generation probabilities for all TCRbeta clonotypes that the gDNA method yielded from several donors. TCRdb took over this immuneACCESS table, retaining in-frame rearrangements with V and J assigned. Such tables are incomplete; in checked studies, under half of the missing clones stem from an unresolved V gene, and the remainder is unexplained. V, J and clone size are those of that table, while D and trimming were read from the DNA. The sample records roughly 2 million clones, 95% of which are singletons. The ten largest clones represent 0.13% of the sample.

Healthy HIV-negative adults with no recently reported acute infections or vaccinations were included as donors. Every donor was a Caucasian adult residing in Nashville, Tennessee, USA. CD4+ T cells were enriched by magnetic negative selection, after which naive cells were positively selected on CD45RA and the negative fraction was taken as the memory subset. Blood was collected by leukapheresis, and PBMCs were isolated by Ficoll-Histopaque density gradient centrifugation and then cryopreserved in liquid nitrogen vapor phase. Analytical flow cytometry was used to check the purity and quantity of every magnetically sorted T cell population. Each sorted fraction had its genomic DNA isolated and then quantified by UV absorbance on a Nanodrop 2000c.

The sample consisted of naive CD4+ T cells sorted from blood. What this sample's cell subset or site label stands for: CD45RA+ positively selected. This TCR was sampled from a man younger than 30 in good health. Recombination linked TRBV6-1 to TRBJ1-2; TRBD1 is a possible D gene, resting on 6 matching bases. The CDR3 region has the sequence CASTGTYPGYTF. The DNA sequence follows: TGTGCCAGCACCGGGACATACCCCGGCTACACCTTC.